Each of the 20 T cell receptor beta chains below was sequenced from the same sample in a study of patients and donors after allogeneic stem cell transplantation. Each CDR3 protein is one row after TCRdb ran MiXCR on the RT-PCR reads. The sample has more than 150,000 distinct CDR3 sequences, 40% to 45% seen once. Sequenced input: blood, either unsorted or a sorted T cell fraction (not recorded which). Receptor source: a human donor who was either an allogeneic HSCT recipient or a stem cell or donor lymphocyte infusion donor (not recorded which). It is not recorded whose cells these are; they may come from a transplant donor.

The chain recombines TRBV2 with TRBJ2-2, with D possibly matching TRBD1 (6 bases). Trimming shortened V by 6 bases and J by 6 bases, and 11 bases separated the two germline ends. The germline V gene encodes CDR1 SNHLY and CDR2 FYNNEI. The length of the CDR3 is 13 residues. CDR3 loop: CASRVQGAGELFF. The CDR3 nucleotides are TGTGCCAGCAGGGTACAGGGAGCCGGGGAGCTGTTTTTT.

V is TRBV2 and J is TRBJ2-7, with TRBD1 matching 11 bases. CDR1 SNHLY and CDR2 FYNNEI come from the germline V gene. This CDR3 spans 17 amino acids. V lost 10 bases to trimming and J lost 0 bases; unmatched junction nucleotides: 14. The CDR3 protein is CATPDRGRLEGSYEQYF. DNA for the CDR3: TGTGCCACCCCGGACAGGGGGCGCTTGGAAGGCTCCTACGAGCAGTACTTC.

V usage is TRBV6-2 or TRBV6-3 and J usage is TRBJ1-1, with 7 nucleotides matching TRBD1. Germline-derived CDR1 and CDR2 are MNHEY and SVGEGT. This CDR3 contains 14 residues. V dropped 5 bases and J dropped 5; count of bases not matched to a gene: 8. CDR3 residues: CASSIETGRTEAFF. In DNA, the CDR3 is TGTGCCAGCAGTATCGAGACAGGGAGGACTGAAGCTTTCTTT.

The gene calls are TRBV29-1 and TRBJ2-1; no clear D gene. Germline assignment: CDR1 SQVTM and CDR2 ANQGSEA. The CDR3 length is 14 residues. Trimming stripped 5 bases from V and 3 bases from J, with 14 bases between. The CDR3 DNA is TGCAGCGTTCCCGAGGTCCCCAACTACAATGAGCAGTTCTTC. Encoded protein: CSVPEVPNYNEQFF.

The chain joins TRBV27 to TRBJ1-2, with 8 bases that match TRBD1. The CDR3 has 15 amino acids. From germline, CDR1 is MNHEY and CDR2 SMNVEV (reference sequence). Trimming cost V 4 bases and J 4 bases; bases outside gene matches: 8. The CDR3 DNA sequence: TGTGCCAGCAGTTCCACTTGGACAGGGAGCTATGGCTACACCTTC. Protein: CASSSTWTGSYGYTF.

CDR3 amino acids: CASSGTEIAKNIQYF. The CDR3 DNA reads TGTGCCAGCAGCGGGACAGAGATAGCCAAAAACATTCAGTACTTC. The V call is TRBV2, the J call TRBJ2-4, with 7 bases fitting TRBD1. The CDR3 runs 15 residues. V was clipped by 6 bases and J by 0 bases; unmatched bases: 5. Germline assignment: CDR1 SNHLY and CDR2 FYNNEI.

V gene TRBV20-1 combines with J gene TRBJ2-3; 10 positions agree with TRBD2. The V segment lost 3 bases and the J segment 5 bases; nucleotides outside the gene matches: 35. The CDR3 extends over 24 amino acids. Germline CDR1 DFQATT, CDR2 SNEGSKA (reference sequence). The CDR3 bases are TGCAGTGCTAGGAACCCTAGGAGGGAGCGGGAGGGCCCCACCCACGGGCCCCCCCAAGATACGCAGTATTTT. This encodes CSARNPRREREGPTHGPPQDTQYF.

This clonotype was found a few times. The V gene is TRBV10-3, the J gene TRBJ1-1; 7 bases are a match to TRBD1. Trimming removed 3 bases from V and 3 bases from J; junction bases left unmatched: 7. Germline V CDR1 and CDR2: ENHRY, SYGVKD. The CDR3 length is 15 residues. Written as DNA, the CDR3 is TGTGCCATCAGTGACCCGGGACAGCCCGACACTGAAGCTTTCTTT. It codes for CAISDPGQPDTEAFF.

The chain uses TRBV5-1 and TRBJ2-6; no definite D call. The CDR3 is 17 amino acids. Germline CDR1 is SGHRS and CDR2 is YFSETQ. V was clipped by 4 bases and J by 0 bases, with 14 bases between them. The CDR3 nucleotides are TGCGCCAGCAGCCAAACCAGTTTAAGCTCTGGGGCCAACGTCCTGACTTTC. Its translation is CASSQTSLSSGANVLTF. The full variable domain, its missing parts supplied by reference TRBV5-1 and TRBJ2-6, is KAGVTQTPRYLIKTRGQQVTLSCSPISGHRSVSWYQQTPGQGLQFLFEYFSETQRNKGNFPGRFSGRQFSNSRSEMNVSTLELGDSALYLCASSQTSLSSGANVLTFGAGSRLTVL.

V and J are TRBV10-3 and TRBJ1-6, with 8 bases matching TRBD1. This CDR3 has 14 amino acids. CDR1 is ENHRY and CDR2 is SYGVKD in the germline V gene. The J segment lost 7 bases and the V segment lost 6 bases, leaving 5 bases of the junction unmatched. CDR3 amino acids: CAISGTGTNSPLHF. The CDR3 DNA follows: TGTGCCATCAGCGGGACAGGTACCAATTCACCCCTCCACTTT.

J is TRBJ2-1 and V is TRBV27, with D perhaps TRBD1 (5 bases). Germline V gene data show CDR1 as MNHEY and CDR2 as SMNVEV (reference sequence). Trimming removed 6 bases at V and 0 bases at J, with 9 bases between. This CDR3 has 14 amino acids. The CDR3 nucleotides are TGTGCCAGCAGCCCAGGGATCTCCTACAATGAGCAGTTCTTC. It yields the protein CASSPGISYNEQFF.

The chain couples TRBV6-2 or TRBV6-3 to TRBJ2-1; TRBD2 matches 9 bases. Germline V gene sequence: CDR1 MNHEY, CDR2 SVGEGT. The CDR3 consists of 15 residues. Trimming took 4 bases from V and 4 from J; bases not matched to a gene: 5. Written as DNA, the CDR3 is TGTGCCAGCAGTTCCCTAGCGGGACTTTACAATGAGCAGTTCTTC. Translation: CASSSLAGLYNEQFF.

This chain connects TRBV7-9 to TRBJ2-1; 10 nucleotides align to TRBD2. The CDR3 runs 16 residues. The germline gives CDR1 SEHNR, CDR2 FQNEAQ (reference sequence). V was pared by 1 base and J by 9 bases, with 9 bases of the junction left unmatched. This chain's CDR3 is CASSLVGTSGTGEQFF. CDR3 nucleotides: TGTGCCAGCAGCTTAGTGGGAACTAGCGGGACGGGTGAGCAGTTCTTC.

The CDR3 loop is CAWSQGVEQPQHF. CDR3 in DNA: TGTGCCTGGAGTCAGGGGGTCGAGCAGCCCCAGCATTTT. The rearrangement links TRBV30 to TRBJ1-5; TRBD1 matches at 7 bases. CDR1 is GTSNPN, CDR2 SVGIG, per germline (reference sequence). Germline trimming cut 2 bases from V and 7 bases from J; bases unmatched to any gene: 5. The CDR3 is made up of 13 amino acids.

The V call is TRBV7-9, the J call TRBJ2-2; 8 positions agree with TRBD2. The ends lost 5 bases at V and 7 bases at J; junction bases unmatched: 15. This CDR3 contains 17 residues. CDR1 and CDR2 (germline): SEHNR, FQNEAQ (reference sequence). The CDR3: CASSPLVVSGIGGELFF. Written as DNA, the CDR3 is TGTGCCAGCAGCCCCCTAGTCGTTAGCGGGATCGGCGGGGAGCTGTTTTTT.

The rearrangement joins TRBV6-2 or TRBV6-3 to TRBJ2-1, with D tentatively TRBD2 (6 bases). The CDR3 is made up of 15 amino acids. V was pared by 10 bases and J by 3 bases, with 19 bases between. In germline, CDR1 is MNHEY, CDR2 SVGEGT. CDR3 sequence (DNA): TGTGCCACCTTTAGCGGCTTGACGCTCTACAATGAGCAGTTCTTC. Amino acid sequence: CATFSGLTLYNEQFF.

This sequence joins TRBV4-3 and TRBJ2-1; TRBD1 agrees at 7 bases. The CDR3 totals 17 residues. Germline assignment: CDR1 LGHNA and CDR2 YSLEER. V lost 5 bases and J lost 3; bases outside the gene matches: 13. The CDR3 sequence is CASSASPGTDIYNEQFF. CDR3 nucleotide sequence: TGCGCCAGCAGCGCCAGTCCAGGGACAGATATCTACAATGAGCAGTTCTTC.

This clonotype was observed a few times. The CDR3 sequence: CASSRFSGLAEHNEQFF. CDR3 nucleotide sequence: TGTGCCAGCAGCCGATTTTCCGGGCTAGCAGAACACAATGAGCAGTTCTTC. V and J are TRBV27 and TRBJ2-1, with D perhaps TRBD2 (5 bases). Germline values: CDR1 MNHEY, CDR2 SMNVEV (reference sequence). CDR3 length: 17 amino acids. With 6 bases removed from V and 5 bases from J, the gap between germline ends came to 23 bases.

The chain is built from TRBV7-9 and TRBJ2-7; D is uncertain. V lost 1 base and J lost 3, with 13 bases in between. The CDR3 contains 15 residues. CDR1 SEHNR and CDR2 FQNEAQ come from the germline V gene (reference sequence). CDR3 sequence: CASSLVGDPNYEQYF. Written as DNA, the CDR3 is TGTGCCAGCAGCTTAGTTGGGGATCCCAACTACGAGCAGTACTTC.

V gene TRBV29-1 combines with J gene TRBJ1-1; no definite D call. Germline loops: CDR1 SQVTM, CDR2 ANQGSEA. This CDR3 contains 15 residues. The ends were cut back, 7 bases at V and 0 bases at J, with 18 bases in the middle. The CDR3 coding sequence is TGCAGCGCAAGACAAACAGTGGTCATGAACACTGAAGCTTTCTTT. This sequence encodes CSARQTVVMNTEAFF. The whole variable domain, filled in from reference TRBV29-1 and TRBJ1-1, reads SAVISQKPSRDICQRGTSLTIQCQVDSQVTMMFWYRQQPGQSLTLIATANQGSEATYESGFVIDKFPISRPNLTFSTLTVSNMSPEDSSIYLCSARQTVVMNTEAFFGQGTRLTVV.